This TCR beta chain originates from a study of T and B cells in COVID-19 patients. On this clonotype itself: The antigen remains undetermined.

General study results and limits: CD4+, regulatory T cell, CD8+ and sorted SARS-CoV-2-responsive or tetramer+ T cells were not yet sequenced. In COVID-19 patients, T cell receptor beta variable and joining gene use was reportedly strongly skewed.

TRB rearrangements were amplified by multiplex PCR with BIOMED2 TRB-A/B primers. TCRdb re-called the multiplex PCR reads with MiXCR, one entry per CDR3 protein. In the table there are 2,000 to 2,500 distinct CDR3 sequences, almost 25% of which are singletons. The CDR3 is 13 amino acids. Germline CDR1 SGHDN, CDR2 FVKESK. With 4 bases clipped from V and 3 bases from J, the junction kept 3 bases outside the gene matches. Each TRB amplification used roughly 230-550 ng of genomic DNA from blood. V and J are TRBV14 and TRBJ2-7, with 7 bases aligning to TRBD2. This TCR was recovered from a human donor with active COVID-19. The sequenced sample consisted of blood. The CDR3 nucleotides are TGTGCCAGCAGCCTAGCGGGCTACTACGAGCAGTACTTC. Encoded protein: CASSLAGYYEQYF.